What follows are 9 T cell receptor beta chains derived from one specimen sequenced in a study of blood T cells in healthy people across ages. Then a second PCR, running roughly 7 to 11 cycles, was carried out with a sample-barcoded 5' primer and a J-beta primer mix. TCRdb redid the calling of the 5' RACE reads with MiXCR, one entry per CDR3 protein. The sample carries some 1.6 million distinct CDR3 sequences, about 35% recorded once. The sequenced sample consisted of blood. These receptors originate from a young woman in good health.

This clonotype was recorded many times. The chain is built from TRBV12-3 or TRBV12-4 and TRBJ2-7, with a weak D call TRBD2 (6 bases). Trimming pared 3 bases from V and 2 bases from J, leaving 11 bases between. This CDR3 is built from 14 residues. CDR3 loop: CASSLEGRAYEQYF. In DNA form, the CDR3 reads TGTGCCAGCAGTTTGGAGGGCAGGGCCTACGAGCAGTACTTC.

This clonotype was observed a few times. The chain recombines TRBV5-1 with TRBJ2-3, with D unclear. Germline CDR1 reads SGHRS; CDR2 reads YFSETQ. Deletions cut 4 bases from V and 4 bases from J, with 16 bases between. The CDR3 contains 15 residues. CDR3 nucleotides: TGCGCCAGCAGCCCTCTAGTTCCTCATCCAGATACGCAGTATTTT. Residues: CASSPLVPHPDTQYF.

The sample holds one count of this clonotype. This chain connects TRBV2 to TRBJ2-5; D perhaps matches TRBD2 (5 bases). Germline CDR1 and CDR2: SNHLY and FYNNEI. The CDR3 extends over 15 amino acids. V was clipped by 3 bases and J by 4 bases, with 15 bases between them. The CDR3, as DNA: TGTGCCAGCAGTGATGGCGGAGGAGAGGGAGAGACCCAGTACTTC. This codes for CASSDGGGEGETQYF.

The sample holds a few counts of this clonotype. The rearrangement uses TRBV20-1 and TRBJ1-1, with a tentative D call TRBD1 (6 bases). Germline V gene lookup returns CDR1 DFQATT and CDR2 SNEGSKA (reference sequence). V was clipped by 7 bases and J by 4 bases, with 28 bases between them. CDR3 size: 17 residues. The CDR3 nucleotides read TGCAGTGTATTGGGGACCGGTTTGGGGGGCCAGAGCACTGAAGCTTTCTTT. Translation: CSVLGTGLGGQSTEAFF.

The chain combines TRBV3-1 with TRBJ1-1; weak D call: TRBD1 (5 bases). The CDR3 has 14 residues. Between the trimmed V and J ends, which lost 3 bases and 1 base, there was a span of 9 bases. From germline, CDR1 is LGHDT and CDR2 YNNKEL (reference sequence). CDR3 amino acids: CASSQTDRNTEAFF. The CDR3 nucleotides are TGTGCCAGCAGCCAGACAGACAGGAACACTGAAGCTTTCTTT.

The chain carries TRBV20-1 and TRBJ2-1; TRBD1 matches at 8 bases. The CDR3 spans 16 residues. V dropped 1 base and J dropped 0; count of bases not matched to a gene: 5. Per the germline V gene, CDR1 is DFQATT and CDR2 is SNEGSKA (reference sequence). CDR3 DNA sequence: TGCAGTGCTAGAGTCGACAGGGGTGGCTCCTACAATGAGCAGTTCTTC. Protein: CSARVDRGGSYNEQFF.

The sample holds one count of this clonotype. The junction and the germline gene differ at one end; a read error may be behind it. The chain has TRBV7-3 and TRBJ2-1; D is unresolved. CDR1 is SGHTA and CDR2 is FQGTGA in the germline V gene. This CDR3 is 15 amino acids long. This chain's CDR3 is CVSSLSLGSPYEQFF. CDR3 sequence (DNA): TGTGTCAGCAGCTTATCTTTAGGTAGTCCCTACGAGCAGTTCTTC.

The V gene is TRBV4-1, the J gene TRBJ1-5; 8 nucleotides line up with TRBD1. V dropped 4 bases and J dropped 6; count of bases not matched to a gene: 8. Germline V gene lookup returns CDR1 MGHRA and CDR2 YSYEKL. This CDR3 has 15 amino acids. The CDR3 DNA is TGCGCCAGCAGCCTCAACCGACAGGGGCCTCAGCCCCAGCATTTT. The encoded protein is CASSLNRQGPQPQHF.

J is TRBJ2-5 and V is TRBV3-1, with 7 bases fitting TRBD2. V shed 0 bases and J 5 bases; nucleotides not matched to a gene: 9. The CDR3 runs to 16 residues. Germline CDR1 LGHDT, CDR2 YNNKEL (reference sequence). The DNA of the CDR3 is TGTGCCAGCAGCCAAGACCGGGGGGAGGTTGGGGAGACCCAGTACTTC. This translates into CASSQDRGEVGETQYF.